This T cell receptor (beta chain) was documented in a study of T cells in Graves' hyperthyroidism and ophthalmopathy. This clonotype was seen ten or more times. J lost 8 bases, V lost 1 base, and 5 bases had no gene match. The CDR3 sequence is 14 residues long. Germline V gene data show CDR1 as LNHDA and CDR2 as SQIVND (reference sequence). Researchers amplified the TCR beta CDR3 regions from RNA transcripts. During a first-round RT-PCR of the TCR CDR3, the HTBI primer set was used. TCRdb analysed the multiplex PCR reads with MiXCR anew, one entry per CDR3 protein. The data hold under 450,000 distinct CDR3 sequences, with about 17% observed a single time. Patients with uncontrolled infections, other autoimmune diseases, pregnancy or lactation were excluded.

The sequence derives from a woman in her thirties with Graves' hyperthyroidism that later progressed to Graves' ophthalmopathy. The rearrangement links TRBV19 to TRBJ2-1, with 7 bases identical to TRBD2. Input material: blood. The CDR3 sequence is CASSIGFSGDEQFF. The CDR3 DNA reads TGTGCCAGTAGTATAGGATTCAGCGGGGATGAGCAGTTCTTC.